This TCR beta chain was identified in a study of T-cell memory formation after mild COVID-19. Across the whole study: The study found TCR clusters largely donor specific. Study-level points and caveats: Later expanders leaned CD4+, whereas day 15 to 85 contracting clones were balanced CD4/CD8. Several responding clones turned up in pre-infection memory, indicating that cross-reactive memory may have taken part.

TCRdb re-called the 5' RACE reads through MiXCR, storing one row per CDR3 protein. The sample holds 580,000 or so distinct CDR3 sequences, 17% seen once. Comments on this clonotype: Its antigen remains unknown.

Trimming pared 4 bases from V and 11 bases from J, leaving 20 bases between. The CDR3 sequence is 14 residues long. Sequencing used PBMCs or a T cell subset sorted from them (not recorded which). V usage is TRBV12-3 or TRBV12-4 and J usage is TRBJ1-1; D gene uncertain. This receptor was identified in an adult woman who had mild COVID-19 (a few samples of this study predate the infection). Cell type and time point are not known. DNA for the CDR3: TGTGCCAGCAGTTCACGAGGGTTCTGGGGATCGGCTTTCTTT. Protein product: CASSSRGFWGSAFF.